This T cell receptor (beta chain) stems from a study of neurological immune-mediated disorders. The sample holds many counts of this clonotype. The CDR3 totals 15 residues. J gave up 3 bases and V 4 bases, and 4 bases lay outside the gene matches. CDR1 is SGHTA and CDR2 is FQGNSA in the germline V gene. TCRdb processed the 5' RACE reads anew with MiXCR; each CDR3 protein has one entry. Among roughly 32,000 distinct CDR3 sequences listed, about 15% were seen once. This clonotype originated in a man aged 65 to 85 in good health. V is TRBV7-2 and J is TRBJ2-1, with TRBD2 matching over 9 bases. Sequencing input: PBMCs. The CDR3 sequence: CASSWRGGYYNEQFF. CDR3 DNA: TGTGCCAGCAGCTGGCGGGGGGGGTACTACAATGAGCAGTTCTTC.